This TCR beta chain originates from a study of T cells after yellow fever vaccination. The CDR3 loop spans 13 amino acids. CDR1 SQVTM and CDR2 ANQGSEA come from the germline V gene. Using its own MiXCR run on the 5' RACE reads, TCRdb lists one record per CDR3 protein. This sample has about 130,000 distinct CDR3 sequences, with 7.4% found just once. In this sample, this clonotype turned up a few times. The genes are TRBV29-1 and TRBJ2-1; no clear D gene. The starting material was CD4+ T cells sorted from PBMCs, obtained 10 to 11 days after the first yellow fever vaccination. The receptor was isolated from a man aged 18-30 years who received the YFV17D yellow fever vaccine. The DNA for the CDR3 is TGCAGGGTGGGTTCGCAGACCTACAATGAGCAGTTCTTC. Protein product: CRVGSQTYNEQFF.